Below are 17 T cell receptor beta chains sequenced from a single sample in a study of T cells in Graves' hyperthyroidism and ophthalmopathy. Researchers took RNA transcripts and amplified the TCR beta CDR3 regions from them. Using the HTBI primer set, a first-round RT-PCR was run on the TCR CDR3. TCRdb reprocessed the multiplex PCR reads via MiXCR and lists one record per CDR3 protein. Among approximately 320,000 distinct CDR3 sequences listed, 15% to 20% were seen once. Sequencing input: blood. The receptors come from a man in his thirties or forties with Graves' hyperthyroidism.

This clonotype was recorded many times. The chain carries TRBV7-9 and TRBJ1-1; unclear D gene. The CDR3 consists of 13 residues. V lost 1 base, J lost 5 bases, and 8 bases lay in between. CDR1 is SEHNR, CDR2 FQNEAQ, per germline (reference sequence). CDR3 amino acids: CASSLVGPTEAFF. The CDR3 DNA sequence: TGTGCCAGCAGCTTAGTAGGACCAACTGAAGCTTTCTTT.

CDR3 residues: CASSHPGGWTEAFF. The CDR3 bases are TGTGCCAGCAGCCACCCCGGGGGATGGACTGAAGCTTTCTTT. V usage is TRBV3-1 and J usage is TRBJ1-1; tentative D call: TRBD1 (5 bases). This CDR3 spans 14 amino acids. Germline V gene data show CDR1 as LGHDT and CDR2 as YNNKEL (reference sequence). Trimming took 3 bases from V and 5 from J, leaving 13 bases between them.

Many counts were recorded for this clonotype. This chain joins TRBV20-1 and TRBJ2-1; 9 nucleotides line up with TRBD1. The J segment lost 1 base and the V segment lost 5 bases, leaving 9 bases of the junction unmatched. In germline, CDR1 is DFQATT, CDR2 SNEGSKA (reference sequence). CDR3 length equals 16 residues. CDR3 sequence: CSAGDSTGGSYNEQFF. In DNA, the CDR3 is TGCAGTGCTGGGGATTCGACAGGGGGGTCCTACAATGAGCAGTTCTTC.

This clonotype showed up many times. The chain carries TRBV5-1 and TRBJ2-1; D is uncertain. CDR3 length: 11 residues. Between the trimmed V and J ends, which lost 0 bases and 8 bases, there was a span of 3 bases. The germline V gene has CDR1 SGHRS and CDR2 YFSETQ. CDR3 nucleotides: TGCGCCAGCAGCTTGGGACATGAGCAGTTCTTC. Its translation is CASSLGHEQFF.

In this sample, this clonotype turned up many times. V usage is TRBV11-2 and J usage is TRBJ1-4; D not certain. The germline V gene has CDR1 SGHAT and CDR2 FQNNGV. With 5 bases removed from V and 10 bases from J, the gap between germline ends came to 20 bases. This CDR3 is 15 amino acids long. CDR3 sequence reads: CASSDPALVWGKLFF. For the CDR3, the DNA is TGTGCCAGCAGCGACCCTGCATTGGTGTGGGGAAAACTGTTTTTT.

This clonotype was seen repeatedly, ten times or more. The CDR3 is CASSYSGGPYNEQFF. The CDR3 coding sequence is TGTGCCAGCAGTTACAGCGGGGGGCCCTACAATGAGCAGTTCTTC. The chain has TRBV6-2 or TRBV6-3 and TRBJ2-1; TRBD2 matches 9 bases. Germline V lookup: CDR1 MNHEY, CDR2 SVGEGT. The ends lost 2 bases at V and 2 bases at J; junction bases unmatched: 1. This CDR3 has 15 residues.

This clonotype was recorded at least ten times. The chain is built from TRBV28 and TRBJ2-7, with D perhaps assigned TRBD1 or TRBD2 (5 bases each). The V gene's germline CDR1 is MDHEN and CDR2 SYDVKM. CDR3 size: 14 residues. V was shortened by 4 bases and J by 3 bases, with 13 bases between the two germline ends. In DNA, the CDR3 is TGTGCCAGCAGTTCCCCGGGGCGGAACTACGAGCAGTACTTC. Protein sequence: CASSSPGRNYEQYF.

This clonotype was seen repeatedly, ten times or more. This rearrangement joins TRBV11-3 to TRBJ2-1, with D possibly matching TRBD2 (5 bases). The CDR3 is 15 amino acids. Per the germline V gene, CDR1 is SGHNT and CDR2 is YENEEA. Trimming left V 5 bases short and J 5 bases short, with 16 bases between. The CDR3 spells CASSKSGGNHNEQFF. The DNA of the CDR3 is TGTGCCAGCAGCAAAAGCGGTGGCAATCACAATGAGCAGTTCTTC. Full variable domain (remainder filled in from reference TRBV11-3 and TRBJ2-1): EAGVVQSPRYKIIEKKQPVAFWCNPISGHNTLYWYLQNLGQGPELLIRYENEEAVDDSQLPKDRFSAERLKGVDSTLKIQPAELGDSAVYLCASSKSGGNHNEQFFGPGTRLTVL.

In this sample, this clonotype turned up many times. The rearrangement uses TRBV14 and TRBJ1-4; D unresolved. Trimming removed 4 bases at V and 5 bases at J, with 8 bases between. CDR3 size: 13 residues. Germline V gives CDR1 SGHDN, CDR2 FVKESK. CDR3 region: CASSRAPNEKLFF. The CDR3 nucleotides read TGTGCCAGCAGCCGGGCGCCGAATGAAAAACTGTTTTTT.

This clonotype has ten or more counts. The CDR3 here is CASSWDRGRSYEQYF. The CDR3 coding sequence is TGTGCCAGCAGCTGGGACAGGGGTAGGTCCTACGAGCAGTACTTC. This sequence joins TRBV5-5 and TRBJ2-7, with 10 bases lining up with TRBD1. The length of the CDR3 is 15 residues. The germline V gene encodes CDR1 SGHKS and CDR2 YYEKEE (reference sequence). J was trimmed by 1 base and V by 3 bases; bases with no gene match: 4.

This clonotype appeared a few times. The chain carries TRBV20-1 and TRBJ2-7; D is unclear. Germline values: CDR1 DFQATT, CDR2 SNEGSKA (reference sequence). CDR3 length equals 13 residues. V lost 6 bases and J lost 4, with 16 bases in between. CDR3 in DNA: TGCAGTGCAACCCCCGGTTTAGTGTACGAGCAGTACTTC. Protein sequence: CSATPGLVYEQYF.

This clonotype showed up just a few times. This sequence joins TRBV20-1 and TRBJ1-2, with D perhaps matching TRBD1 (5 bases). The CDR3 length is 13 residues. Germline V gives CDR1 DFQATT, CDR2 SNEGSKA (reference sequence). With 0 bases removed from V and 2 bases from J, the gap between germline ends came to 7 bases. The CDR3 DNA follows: TGCAGTGCTAGAGATAACAGGAACTATGGCTACACCTTC. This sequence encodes CSARDNRNYGYTF.

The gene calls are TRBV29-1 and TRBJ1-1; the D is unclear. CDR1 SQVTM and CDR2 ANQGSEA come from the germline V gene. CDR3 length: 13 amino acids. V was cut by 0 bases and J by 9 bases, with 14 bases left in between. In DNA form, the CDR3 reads TGCAGCGTTGAAGATCCACAGCAACAACAAGCTTTCTTT. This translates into CSVEDPQQQQAFF.

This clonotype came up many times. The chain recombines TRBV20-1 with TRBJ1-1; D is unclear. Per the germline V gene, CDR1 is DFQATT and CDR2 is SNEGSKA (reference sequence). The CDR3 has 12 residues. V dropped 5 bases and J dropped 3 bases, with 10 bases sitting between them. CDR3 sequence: CSAGRPDTEAFF. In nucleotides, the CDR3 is TGCAGTGCTGGCAGGCCGGACACTGAAGCTTTCTTT.

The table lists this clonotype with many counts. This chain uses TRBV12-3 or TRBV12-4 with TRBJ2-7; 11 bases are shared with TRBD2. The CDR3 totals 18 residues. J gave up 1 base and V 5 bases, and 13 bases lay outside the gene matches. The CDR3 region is CASSPTGTSGRPSYEQYF. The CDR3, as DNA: TGTGCCAGCAGTCCCACCGGGACTAGCGGCCGACCTTCCTACGAGCAGTACTTC.

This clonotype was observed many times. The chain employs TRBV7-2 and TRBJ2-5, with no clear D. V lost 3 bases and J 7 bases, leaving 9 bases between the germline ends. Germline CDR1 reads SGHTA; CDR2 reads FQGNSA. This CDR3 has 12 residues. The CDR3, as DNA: TGTGCCAGCAGCTTGGTTCGTGCGACCCAGTACTTC. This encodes CASSLVRATQYF.

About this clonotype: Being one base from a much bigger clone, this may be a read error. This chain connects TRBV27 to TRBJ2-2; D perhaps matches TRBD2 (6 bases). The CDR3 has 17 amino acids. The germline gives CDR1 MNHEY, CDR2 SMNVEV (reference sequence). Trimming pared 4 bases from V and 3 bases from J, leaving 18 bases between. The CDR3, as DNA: TGTGCCAGCAGTTCCTATAACGGGAGCTTGTACACCGGGGAGCTGTTTTTT. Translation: CASSSYNGSLYTGELFF.